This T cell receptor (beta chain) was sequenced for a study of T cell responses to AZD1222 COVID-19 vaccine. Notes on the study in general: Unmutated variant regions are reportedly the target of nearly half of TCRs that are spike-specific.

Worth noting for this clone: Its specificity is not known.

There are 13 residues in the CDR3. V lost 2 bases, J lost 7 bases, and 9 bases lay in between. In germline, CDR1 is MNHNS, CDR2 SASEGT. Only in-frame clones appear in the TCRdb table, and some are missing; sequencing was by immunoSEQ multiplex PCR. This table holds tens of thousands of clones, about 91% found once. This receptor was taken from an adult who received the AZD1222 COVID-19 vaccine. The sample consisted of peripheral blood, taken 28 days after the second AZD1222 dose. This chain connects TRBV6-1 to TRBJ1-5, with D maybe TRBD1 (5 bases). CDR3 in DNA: TGTGCCAGCAGTGAAAGGGGTTTACAGCCCCAGCATTTT. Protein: CASSERGLQPQHF.